This TCR beta chain is from a study of cytomegalovirus exposure and HLA in healthy donors. With regard to this clone: Its antigen is as yet unknown.

Clones were sequenced by immunoSEQ multiplex PCR, and TCRdb holds only the in-frame ones, with some missing. The sample has tens of thousands of clones; almost 97% are singletons. The CDR3 spans 13 residues. The V gene's germline CDR1 is SGHTA and CDR2 FQGTGA. V shed 1 base and J 6 bases; nucleotides not matched to a gene: 1. Regarding the study as a whole: Published work reported that the classifier diagnosed cytomegalovirus status with high specificity and sensitivity. That first-cohort TCR clusters tended to co-occur in the roughly 130 validation repertoires was found in a later analysis. Cytomegalovirus-associated TCR beta chains were listed, numbering under 200.

The sample taken for sequencing was PBMCs. This rearrangement joins TRBV7-3 to TRBJ2-3, with TRBD2 matching over 7 bases. The sequence derives from a woman in her late teens or twenties in good health and CMV-seronegative. CDR3 residues: CASSLRGGDTQYF. The CDR3 nucleotides are TGTGCCAGCAGCTTAAGGGGGGGTGATACGCAGTATTTT.